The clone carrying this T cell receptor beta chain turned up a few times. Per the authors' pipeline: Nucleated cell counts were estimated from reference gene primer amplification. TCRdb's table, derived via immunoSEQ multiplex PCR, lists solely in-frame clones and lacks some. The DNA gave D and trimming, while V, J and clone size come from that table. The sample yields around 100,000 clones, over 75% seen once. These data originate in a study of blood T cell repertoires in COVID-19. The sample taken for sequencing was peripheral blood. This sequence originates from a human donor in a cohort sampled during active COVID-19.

The CDR3 sequence is CASSGQRRNQPQHF. The CDR3 nucleotides are TGTGCCAGCAGTGGACAGAGACGCAATCAGCCCCAGCATTTT. V gene TRBV7-9 combines with J gene TRBJ1-5, with D perhaps matching TRBD1 (6 bases). The CDR3 totals 14 residues. With 6 bases removed from V and 2 bases from J, the gap between germline ends came to 11 bases. CDR1 and CDR2 from the germline V gene are SEHNR and FQNEAQ (reference sequence).